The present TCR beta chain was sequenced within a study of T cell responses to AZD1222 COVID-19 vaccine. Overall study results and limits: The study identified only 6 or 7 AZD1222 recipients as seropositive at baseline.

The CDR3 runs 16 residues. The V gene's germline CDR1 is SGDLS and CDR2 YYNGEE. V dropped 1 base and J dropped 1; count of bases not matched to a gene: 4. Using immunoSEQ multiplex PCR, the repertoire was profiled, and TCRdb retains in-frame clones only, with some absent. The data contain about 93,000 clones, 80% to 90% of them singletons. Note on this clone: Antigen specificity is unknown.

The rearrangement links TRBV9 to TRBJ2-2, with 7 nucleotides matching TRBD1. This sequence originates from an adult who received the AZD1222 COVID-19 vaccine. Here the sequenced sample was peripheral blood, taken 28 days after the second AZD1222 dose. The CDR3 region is CASSVYSGGNTGELFF. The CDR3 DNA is TGTGCCAGCAGCGTATACTCAGGGGGGAACACCGGGGAGCTGTTTTTT. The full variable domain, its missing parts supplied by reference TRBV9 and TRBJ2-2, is DSGVTQTPKHLITATGQRVTLRCSPRSGDLSVYWYQQSLDQGLQFLIQYYNGEERAKGNILERFSAQQFPDLHSELNLSSLELGDSALYFCASSVYSGGNTGELFFGEGSRLTVL.